These T cell receptor beta chains were read from a single sample in a study of cytomegalovirus exposure and HLA in healthy donors. TCRdb's copy holds only in-frame clones and misses some; the assay was immunoSEQ multiplex PCR. The sample holds some 150,000 clones; 64% are singletons and the top ten take 3%. Source material: PBMCs. These receptor sequences come from a woman aged 30 to 39 in good health and CMV-seropositive. CDR3s include the opening cysteine and the closing phenylalanine or tryptophan. The D gene is left open where the match is weak. Size is omitted from some rows. Given values are once, few, many or a class for expanded clones.

v_gene: TRBV19; abundance: .; d_gene: .; j_gene: TRBJ1-4; CDR3nt: TGTGCCAGTAGTAGGGCGGGGAATGAAAAACTGTTTTTT; CDR3aa: CASSRAGNEKLFF
v_gene: TRBV11-2; abundance: .; d_gene: .; j_gene: TRBJ2-5; CDR3nt: TGTGCCTGTCGTGGGGGGGCAGAGCTGACCCAGTACTTC; CDR3aa: CACRGGAELTQYF
v_gene: TRBV6-5; abundance: .; d_gene: TRBD1; j_gene: TRBJ1-2; CDR3nt: TGTGCCAGCAGTCCCGGGGACAGGATGGTGGAGGGCTACACCTTC; CDR3aa: CASSPGDRMVEGYTF
v_gene: TRBV19; abundance: .; d_gene: TRBD1; j_gene: TRBJ1-5; CDR3nt: TGTGCCAGACAAAGGCCCGGGACAGGCCGGAGACAGCCCCAGCATTTT; CDR3aa: CARQRPGTGRRQPQHF
v_gene: TRBV6-5; abundance: .; d_gene: .; j_gene: TRBJ1-1; CDR3nt: TGTGCCAGCAGTCGCGGCCGTCGGGGGAGCACTGAAGCTTTCTTT; CDR3aa: CASSRGRRGSTEAFF
v_gene: TRBV30; abundance: .; d_gene: .; j_gene: TRBJ1-5; CDR3nt: TGTGCCTGGAGTGTAAGGGGCCCCAATCAGCCCCAGCATTTT; CDR3aa: CAWSVRGPNQPQHF
v_gene: TRBV19; abundance: few; d_gene: .; j_gene: TRBJ1-1; CDR3nt: TGTGCCAGTAGTATCGGTCCCTTGAACACTGAAGCTTTCTTT; CDR3aa: CASSIGPLNTEAFF
v_gene: TRBV28; abundance: .; d_gene: .; j_gene: TRBJ1-2; CDR3nt: TGTGCCAGCAGTTCCCCCAATTTCTATGGCTACACCTTC; CDR3aa: CASSSPNFYGYTF
v_gene: TRBV28; abundance: .; d_gene: TRBD2; j_gene: TRBJ2-5; CDR3nt: TGTGCCAGCAGTTCCCGATCAGCGGGAGTGGAGACCCAGTACTTC; CDR3aa: CASSSRSAGVETQYF
v_gene: TRBV7-3; abundance: .; d_gene: .; j_gene: TRBJ2-3; CDR3nt: TGTGCCAGCAGCCCGAACGGTGGACTACTGTCTAGCACAGATACGCAGTATTTT; CDR3aa: CASSPNGGLLSSTDTQYF
v_gene: TRBV2; abundance: few; d_gene: .; j_gene: TRBJ1-4; CDR3nt: TGTGCCAGCAGTGTCCGGGGAGAAAAACTGTTTTTT; CDR3aa: CASSVRGEKLFF
v_gene: TRBV5-4; abundance: few; d_gene: TRBD2; j_gene: TRBJ2-2; CDR3nt: TGTGCCAGCAGCCCCGGACTAGCGATAACCGGGGAGCTGTTTTTT; CDR3aa: CASSPGLAITGELFF
v_gene: TRBV19; abundance: few; d_gene: TRBD1; j_gene: TRBJ1-2; CDR3nt: TGTGCCAGCGAATCCCGGGACAGCTATGGCTACACCTTC; CDR3aa: CASESRDSYGYTF
v_gene: TRBV18; abundance: .; d_gene: .; j_gene: TRBJ2-3; CDR3nt: TGTGCCAGCTCCCTAAGCACAGATACGCAGTATTTT; CDR3aa: CASSLSTDTQYF
v_gene: TRBV27; abundance: few; d_gene: .; j_gene: TRBJ1-3; CDR3nt: TGTGCCAGCAGTTTACAGGGGCGCGTTGGAAACACCATATATTTT; CDR3aa: CASSLQGRVGNTIYF
v_gene: TRBV28; abundance: few; d_gene: .; j_gene: TRBJ2-5; CDR3nt: TGTGCCAGCAGTTTACTGCAAGAGACCCAGTACTTC; CDR3aa: CASSLLQETQYF
v_gene: TRBV14; abundance: few; d_gene: TRBD1; j_gene: TRBJ1-3; CDR3nt: TGTGCCAGCAGTCAATTCCGAGGGACAGGGGTACCCTCTGGAAACACCATATATTTT; CDR3aa: CASSQFRGTGVPSGNTIYF
v_gene: TRBV9; abundance: few; d_gene: .; j_gene: TRBJ1-1; CDR3nt: TGTGCCAGCAGCGTCGGTTACACTGAAGCTTTCTTT; CDR3aa: CASSVGYTEAFF
v_gene: TRBV4-1; abundance: .; d_gene: .; j_gene: TRBJ2-1; CDR3nt: TGCGCCAGCAGCCAAGAGACAGCGTACAATGAGCAGTTCTTC; CDR3aa: CASSQETAYNEQFF
v_gene: TRBV9; abundance: .; d_gene: .; j_gene: TRBJ1-1; CDR3nt: TGTGCCAGCAGCGCCACCCTGTCGAGGGAAGCTTTCTTT; CDR3aa: CASSATLSREAFF
v_gene: TRBV25-1; abundance: .; d_gene: .; j_gene: TRBJ1-2; CDR3nt: TGTGCCAGCAGGGACACAGGGTATGGCTACACCTTC; CDR3aa: CASRDTGYGYTF
v_gene: TRBV9; abundance: .; d_gene: .; j_gene: TRBJ2-3; CDR3nt: TGTGCCAGCAGCGTAGAAGGGGCCCGCACAGATACGCAGTATTTT; CDR3aa: CASSVEGARTDTQYF
v_gene: TRBV5-4; abundance: few; d_gene: .; j_gene: TRBJ2-3; CDR3nt: TGTGCCAGCAGCTTGTTTGGTCAGGGCACAGATACGCAGTATTTT; CDR3aa: CASSLFGQGTDTQYF